This passage covers 13 T cell receptor beta chains from one sample sequenced in a study of OX40 agonist ivuxolimab in advanced cancers. The repertoire was sequenced with immunoSEQ multiplex PCR; TCRdb's copy has only in-frame clones and lacks some. The sample lists around 45,000 clones, 89% seen once, with roughly 5.7% in the top ten. The input for sequencing was CD4+ or CD8+ T cells sorted from blood, taken in a trial of the OX40 agonist ivuxolimab. These receptor sequences come from an adult with an advanced solid tumor such as melanoma, head and neck, liver or kidney cancer.

The chain recombines TRBV5-5 with TRBJ2-7, with 12 bases matching TRBD2. The V segment lost 5 bases and the J segment 4 bases; nucleotides outside the gene matches: 7. This CDR3 contains 15 residues. Per germline, CDR1 SGHKS and CDR2 YYEKEE (reference sequence). CDR3 nucleotides: TGTGCCAGCAGACCCGGACTAGCGGGAAAGTACGAGCAGTACTTC. Translation gives CASRPGLAGKYEQYF.

The CDR3 protein is CASRSGWGDEVTEAFF. As DNA, the CDR3 is TGTGCCAGTCGAAGCGGTTGGGGGGATGAGGTCACTGAAGCTTTCTTT. The V call is TRBV19, the J call TRBJ1-1, with D perhaps matching TRBD1 (5 bases). The CDR3 is 16 residues long. Germline V gene lookup returns CDR1 LNHDA and CDR2 SQIVND (reference sequence). Trimming removed 8 bases at V and 4 bases at J, with 23 bases between.

The J gene is TRBJ1-4, the V gene TRBV6-5; the match to TRBD1 covers 9 bases. The CDR3 loop spans 13 amino acids. Trimming at V came to 6 bases and at J to 5 bases, leaving 1 base not matched to a gene. Germline assignment: CDR1 MNHEY and CDR2 SVGAGI. The CDR3 coding sequence is TGTGCCAGCAGGACAGGGGGGAATGAAAAACTGTTTTTT. Its protein is CASRTGGNEKLFF.

V usage is TRBV19 and J usage is TRBJ1-2; the match to TRBD1 covers 8 bases. The length of the CDR3 is 15 residues. V trimming: 4 bases; J trimming: 5 bases; junction bases outside the gene matches: 9. Germline V gene sequence: CDR1 LNHDA, CDR2 SQIVND (reference sequence). CDR3 nucleotides: TGTGCCAGTAGTACAAACCGGGACAGGATTTATGGCTACACCTTC. Protein sequence: CASSTNRDRIYGYTF.

The CDR3 nucleotides read TGTGCCACCAGCCTTCCTCGGGACAGGGGGTCATACGAGCAGTACTTC. This translates into CATSLPRDRGSYEQYF. V is TRBV15 and J is TRBJ2-7; 11 bases are shared with TRBD1. V shed 5 bases and J 4 bases; nucleotides not matched to a gene: 10. From germline, CDR1 is LNHNV and CDR2 YYDKDF (reference sequence). The CDR3 sequence is 16 residues long.

The chain joins TRBV13 to TRBJ2-7; D not certain. V was trimmed by 1 base and J by 3 bases, leaving 7 bases between them. Germline V gene lookup returns CDR1 PRHDT and CDR2 FYEKMQ (reference sequence). CDR3 length equals 13 residues. The CDR3 reads CASSLAINYEQYF. For the CDR3, the DNA is TGTGCCAGCAGCTTAGCGATCAACTACGAGCAGTACTTC.

The rearrangement links TRBV29-1 to TRBJ2-1; 7 bases agree with TRBD2. This CDR3 spans 17 amino acids. V lost 3 bases and J lost 2; bases outside the gene matches: 13. Per the germline V gene, CDR1 is SQVTM and CDR2 is ANQGSEA. CDR3 region: CSVDGEELARAYNEQFF. DNA of the CDR3: TGCAGCGTTGATGGGGAAGAACTAGCGCGGGCCTACAATGAGCAGTTCTTC.

The V call is TRBV7-6, the J call TRBJ2-7, with 7 positions matching TRBD1. The CDR3 consists of 14 residues. J gave up 3 bases and V 4 bases, and 6 bases lay outside the gene matches. Germline V gives CDR1 SGHVS, CDR2 FNYEAQ. The CDR3 DNA follows: TGTGCCAGCAGCTCCCCGGGACAGATCTACGAGCAGTACTTC. Amino acids: CASSSPGQIYEQYF.

V is TRBV7-8 and J is TRBJ2-5; D perhaps matches TRBD1 (6 bases). The CDR3 has 14 residues. Germline-derived CDR1 and CDR2 are SGHVS and FQNEAQ. Trimming left V 7 bases short and J 1 base short, with 13 bases between. The DNA of the CDR3 is TGTGCCAGCAACCTCAGGGGCCCCCAAGAGACCCAGTACTTC. This encodes CASNLRGPQETQYF. The full variable domain, rest sourced from reference TRBV7-8 and TRBJ2-5, is GAGVSQSPRYKVAKRGQDVALRCDPISGHVSLFWYQQALGQGPEFLTYFQNEAQLDKSGLPSDRFFAERPEGSVSTLKIQRTQQEDSAVYLCASNLRGPQETQYFGPGTRLLVL.

The chain employs TRBV5-1 and TRBJ2-7; D possibly corresponds to TRBD1 (7 bases). The CDR3 runs 15 residues. The germline V gene encodes CDR1 SGHRS and CDR2 YFSETQ. Trimming pared 0 bases from V and 3 bases from J, leaving 13 bases between. The CDR3 bases are TGCGCCAGCAGCTTGGCAGGGGGGTTATTCTACGAGCAGTACTTC. This sequence encodes CASSLAGGLFYEQYF.

The V and J genes are TRBV19 and TRBJ1-1, with 9 positions matching TRBD1. After removal of 2 bases from V and 11 bases from J, the junction contained 6 bases not matched to a gene. This CDR3 is built from 13 residues. Looked up from germline, CDR1 is LNHDA and CDR2 is SQIVND (reference sequence). CDR3: CASSITGGWAAFF. CDR3 nucleotides: TGTGCCAGTAGTATAACAGGGGGCTGGGCGGCTTTCTTT.

This clone was seen just once. The chain combines TRBV27 with TRBJ2-5, with no clear D. Germline CDR1 MNHEY, CDR2 SMNVEV (reference sequence). Trimming took 5 bases from V and 5 from J, leaving 15 bases between them. The CDR3 length is 14 residues. The CDR3 loop reads CASSPGTAGETQYF. Here the CDR3 DNA reads TGTGCCAGCAGTCCAGGAACGGCCGGGGAGACCCAGTACTTC.

The chain carries TRBV4-1 and TRBJ1-3, with D maybe TRBD1 (6 bases). The CDR3 has 17 amino acids. V dropped 1 base and J dropped 2 bases, with 15 bases sitting between them. Germline V lookup: CDR1 MGHRA, CDR2 YSYEKL. The CDR3 coding sequence is TGCGCCAGCAGCCAAGGGTCAGGGGCACAAGCTGGAAACACCATATATTTT. It translates to CASSQGSGAQAGNTIYF.